The clone carrying this TCR beta chain was observed a few times. The target antigen is unknown. The source of the sample is a study of T-cell memory formation after mild COVID-19. Background on the study: TCR clusters showed largely donor specificity.

Study-wide results and caveats: Clones that shrank (day 15 to 85) were balanced CD4/CD8, whereas later expanders leaned CD4+. Researchers found some responding clones in pre-infection memory, a sign that cross-reactive memory joined.

Each CDR3 protein gets one entry after TCRdb re-called the 5' RACE reads with MiXCR. The sample includes over 500,000 distinct CDR3 sequences, 15% to 20% of them seen just once. Trimming took off 0 bases at V and 5 bases at J, with 14 bases between the two ends. There are 15 residues in the CDR3. Germline V gene sequence: CDR1 SGHRS, CDR2 YFSETQ. V gene TRBV5-1 combines with J gene TRBJ2-5, with a possible D match to TRBD2 (5 bases). This TCR derives from an adult woman who had mild COVID-19 (a few samples of this study predate the infection). Cell type and time point are not known. The sequenced material came from PBMCs or a T cell subset sorted from them (not recorded which). The chain's CDR3 is CASSLVYGSGETQYF. As DNA, the CDR3 is TGCGCCAGCAGCTTGGTGTATGGTTCGGGGGAGACCCAGTACTTC.